This T cell receptor (beta chain) derives from a study of response to subunit inactivated influenza vaccine. Study-wide points: Only a handful of new T cells, the authors suggested, are recruited with each seasonal influenza vaccination.

TCRdb re-called the RT-PCR reads through MiXCR, storing one row per CDR3 protein. The sample has around 650,000 distinct CDR3 sequences, approximately 14% seen once; the top ten hold roughly 11%. This CDR3 comprises 16 residues. In germline, CDR1 is MDHEN, CDR2 SYDVKM. The V gene lost 4 bases and the J gene lost 1 base, with 17 bases spanning the gap. A note on this clonotype: Its antigen is unknown.

Source: PBMCs from blood, taken roughly 12 days after vaccination. This clonotype was sampled from a man in his fifties who received an inactivated influenza vaccine. The V gene is TRBV28, the J gene TRBJ2-7, with D maybe TRBD1 (6 bases). CDR3 amino acids: CASSSWAGTLSYEQYF. CDR3 in DNA: TGTGCCAGCAGTTCGTGGGCCGGGACACTTTCCTACGAGCAGTACTTC.